Below, 4 T cell receptor beta chains from the same sample are listed, as sequenced in a study of early T cells in non-severe SARS-CoV-2 infection (dated by TCRdb to the early 2020s). Library prep was done by 5' RACE. The data were produced on a NextSeq 500. Using fastp at Q25 and MiXCR, TCRdb reprocessed the public reads and kept productive beta chains. Rows merge per CDR3 protein into single entries with the most common DNA and genes. In this sample the table shows 98,000 or so distinct CDR3 sequences, about 10% of which occur a single time. The ten largest clones capture approximately 5% of the sample. The material sequenced was whole blood. The origin of the receptors is an adult who was a healthcare worker with PCR-confirmed SARS-CoV-2 infection or an uninfected control (not recorded which).

Many counts were recorded for this clonotype. The chain uses TRBV2 and TRBJ1-2; the D is unclear. Germline V gives CDR1 SNHLY, CDR2 FYNNEI. The V and J ends lost 1 base and 3 bases respectively, with 9 bases between them. The CDR3 totals 14 residues. The CDR3 coding sequence is TGTGCCAGCAGTGAAGGGCAGGCATACTATGGCTACACCTTC. It translates to CASSEGQAYYGYTF.

This clonotype was picked up many times. The chain couples TRBV5-1 to TRBJ2-4; D might be TRBD1 or TRBD2, each matching 5 bases. There are 14 residues in the CDR3. The germline V and J ends were trimmed by 5 bases and 8 bases, with 17 bases remaining between them. CDR1 and CDR2 from the germline V gene are SGHRS and YFSETQ. As DNA, the CDR3 is TGCGCCAGCAGTCGGCCGGGAACCAGGGACATTCAGTACTTC. The encoded protein is CASSRPGTRDIQYF.

This clonotype was detected only a few times. The V and J genes are TRBV20-1 and TRBJ2-7; the match to TRBD2 covers 7 bases. The CDR3 has 14 residues. CDR1 is DFQATT, CDR2 SNEGSKA, per germline (reference sequence). The V and J ends lost 6 bases and 0 bases, in that order; junction bases with no gene match: 8. CDR3 sequence reads: CSASSGGLSYEQYF. CDR3 bases: TGCAGTGCCTCCTCGGGAGGCCTCTCCTACGAGCAGTACTTC.

This chain uses TRBV20-1 with TRBJ1-5, with no clear D. The germline V gene encodes CDR1 DFQATT and CDR2 SNEGSKA (reference sequence). V was pared by 1 base and J by 2 bases, with 12 bases between. CDR3 length equals 15 residues. CDR3 region: CSARVEPHGNQPQHF. The CDR3 nucleotides read TGCAGTGCTAGAGTTGAACCCCATGGCAATCAGCCCCAGCATTTT.